This T cell receptor beta chain stems from a study of shared clonotypes between healthy human individuals. Overall study context: Donors were a couple of women and a few men aged 18 to 49. Per donor, three plates held CD4 naive cells, three held CD4 memory, two held CD8 naive and one held CD8 memory.

As concerns this clone: Since a much larger clone is just one base distant, this may be a read error. Other DNA variants within this sample encode the same CDR3.

A deep-level run was used for the assay. TCRdb keeps only in-frame clones here, not all; method: immunoSEQ multiplex PCR. The sample carries about 820,000 clones, over 90% recorded once. The CDR3 length is 14 residues. Germline values: CDR1 SGHTA, CDR2 FQGTGA. J lost 3 bases, V lost 4 bases, and 2 bases had no gene match. Naive CD8 cells lacked CD45RO and underwent positive selection for CCR7, leaving out terminally differentiated effector memory CD45RA+ cells. Each donor was a Caucasian adult residing in Nashville, Tennessee. The chain couples TRBV7-3 to TRBJ2-7, with 11 bases matching TRBD1. Sequencing was carried out using naive CD8+ T cells sorted from blood. This TCR derives from a man between 25 and 39 years old in good health. The CDR3, as DNA: TGTGCCAGCAGCTCGGGGACAGGGGGCTACGAGCAGTACTTC. Translated, it gives CASSSGTGGYEQYF.